A single sample is the source of the 23 T cell receptor beta chains below, sequenced in a study of shared clonotypes between healthy human individuals (dated by TCRdb to the early 2020s). The library was generated by the immunoSEQ multiplex PCR assay. TCRdb took over this immuneACCESS table, retaining in-frame rearrangements with V and J assigned. Such tables are incomplete; in checked studies, under half of the missing clones stem from an unresolved V gene, and the remainder is unexplained. The sample includes 600,000 to 800,000 clones, with around 70% observed a single time. The top ten constitute about 1.8% of the sample. The sequenced sample consisted of memory CD4+ T cells sorted from blood. What the cell subset or site label conveys for this sample: CD45RA-negative fraction. The receptor source for this set is a woman aged 30 to 39 in good health.

V is TRBV28 and J is TRBJ2-5, with D maybe TRBD2 (7 bases). The germline V and J ends were trimmed by 6 bases and 8 bases, with 25 bases remaining between them. The CDR3 sequence is 16 residues long. Germline V gene data show CDR1 as MDHEN and CDR2 as SYDVKM. The CDR3 loop is CASRSQGSRGSITQYF. As DNA, the CDR3 is TGTGCCAGCAGATCGCAGGGGTCTCGCGGGAGTATTACCCAGTACTTC. The entire variable domain, with the rest obtained from reference TRBV28 and TRBJ2-5, is as follows: DVKVTQSSRYLVKRTGEKVFLECVQDMDHENMFWYRQDPGLGLRLIYFSYDVKMKEKGDIPEGYSVSREKKERFSLILESASTNQTSMYLCASRSQGSRGSITQYFGPGTRLLVL.

This clone was found once. The CDR3 sequence: CASSLVTLAGTEQFF. CDR3 nucleotide sequence: TGTGCCAGCAGCTTAGTCACCTTAGCGGGAACTGAGCAGTTCTTC. The chain links TRBV7-2 to TRBJ2-1; 8 bases are shared with TRBD2. The CDR3 is 15 amino acids. Germline values: CDR1 SGHTA, CDR2 FQGNSA. With V trimmed by 1 base and J by 9 bases, 8 bases remained unmatched. The full variable domain, in which reference TRBV7-2 and TRBJ2-1 provide the parts outside the CDR3, is GAGVSQSPSNKVTEKGKDVELRCDPISGHTALYWYRQSLGQGLEFLIYFQGNSAPDKSGLPSDRFSAERTGGSVSTLTIQRTQQEDSAVYLCASSLVTLAGTEQFFGPGTRLTVL.

This sequence joins TRBV14 and TRBJ2-2; D possibly corresponds to TRBD2 (6 bases). Per the germline V gene, CDR1 is SGHDN and CDR2 is FVKESK. The CDR3 loop spans 18 amino acids. CDR3 amino acids: CASAKNSPGTANTGELFF. The CDR3 nucleotides are TGTGCGAGCGCCAAGAATTCCCCCGGGACTGCGAACACCGGGGAGCTGTTTTTT.

This chain connects TRBV28 to TRBJ2-7; TRBD1 aligns across 10 bases. The V gene end was trimmed by 5 bases and the J gene end by 3 bases; junction bases not matched to a gene: 10. Per germline, CDR1 MDHEN and CDR2 SYDVKM. This CDR3 spans 16 amino acids. The CDR3 is CASSPAPGQGLYEQYF. CDR3 bases: TGTGCCAGCAGTCCGGCACCGGGACAGGGGCTCTACGAGCAGTACTTC.

The chain links TRBV28 to TRBJ1-3, with TRBD1 as a possible D gene (5 bases). The germline V and J ends were trimmed by 2 bases and 0 bases, with 17 bases remaining between them. Germline CDR1 reads MDHEN; CDR2 reads SYDVKM. This CDR3 region has 18 residues. CDR3 amino acids: CASSLNLGGGSSGNTIYF. The CDR3 DNA reads as TGTGCCAGCAGTTTAAATCTGGGCGGGGGGAGCTCTGGAAACACCATATATTTT.

The rearrangement uses TRBV6-5 and TRBJ1-3; D is uncertain. V was pared by 8 bases and J by 0 bases, with 5 bases between. CDR1 MNHEY and CDR2 SVGAGI come from the germline V gene. This CDR3 region has 12 residues. The CDR3 DNA is TGTGCCAGCCTAGCCTCTGGAAACACCATATATTTT. It yields the protein CASLASGNTIYF.

The chain employs TRBV6-5 and TRBJ1-1; D ambiguous. With 6 bases removed from V and 10 bases from J, the gap between germline ends came to 12 bases. The CDR3 runs to 11 residues. Germline V gene sequence: CDR1 MNHEY, CDR2 SVGAGI. The CDR3 coding sequence is TGTGCCAGCAGGCGACAAGCGGGAGCTTTCTTT. Residues: CASRRQAGAFF.

This CDR3 is CASSHDRAEKLFF. The CDR3 DNA follows: TGTGCCAGCTCCCACGACAGGGCTGAAAAACTGTTTTTT. The rearrangement joins TRBV18 to TRBJ1-4; 7 nucleotides align to TRBD1. Germline V gene data show CDR1 as KGHSH and CDR2 as LQKENI. J was trimmed by 7 bases and V by 6 bases; bases with no gene match: 5. There are 13 residues in the CDR3. The full variable domain, completed using reference TRBV18 and TRBJ1-4, is NAGVMQNPRHLVRRRGQEARLRCSPMKGHSHVYWYRQLPEEGLKFMVYLQKENIIDESGMPKERFSAEFPKEGPSILRIQQVVRGDSAAYFCASSHDRAEKLFFGSGTQLSVL.

The V gene is TRBV10-2, the J gene TRBJ1-5, with 9 positions matching TRBD1. Trimming at V came to 6 bases and at J to 5 bases, leaving 2 bases not matched to a gene. There are 13 residues in the CDR3. Germline CDR1 is WSHSY and CDR2 is SAAADI. The CDR3 loop reads CASRGQGYQPQHF. CDR3 in DNA: TGCGCCAGCAGGGGACAGGGTTATCAGCCCCAGCATTTT.

The chain combines TRBV7-9 with TRBJ2-5; 13 nucleotides match TRBD2. This CDR3 spans 15 amino acids. The V segment lost 3 bases and the J segment 5 bases; nucleotides outside the gene matches: 3. Germline CDR1 reads SEHNR; CDR2 reads FQNEAQ (reference sequence). CDR3 region: CASSFGTSGIETQYF. The CDR3 nucleotides are TGTGCCAGCAGCTTTGGGACTAGCGGGATCGAGACCCAGTACTTC.

The chain has TRBV11-2 and TRBJ2-7, with D perhaps matching TRBD2 (6 bases). With 2 bases removed from V and 1 base from J, the gap between germline ends came to 18 bases. The CDR3 runs 17 residues. CDR1 and CDR2 from the germline V gene are SGHAT and FQNNGV. For the CDR3, the DNA is TGTGCCAGCAGCTTAATACGCCGACCAGCGGGTTCCTACGAGCAGTACTTC. This translates into CASSLIRRPAGSYEQYF.

The chain employs TRBV19 and TRBJ2-1; TRBD2 matches 7 bases. The germline V gene encodes CDR1 LNHDA and CDR2 SQIVND (reference sequence). The CDR3 is 13 residues long. V dropped 6 bases and J dropped 5; count of bases not matched to a gene: 4. The CDR3, as DNA: TGTGCCAGTAGACCTACTAGCGACAATGAGCAGTTCTTC. Translation: CASRPTSDNEQFF.

This chain joins TRBV7-8 and TRBJ1-4, with 11 bases that match TRBD1. V gave up 5 bases and J gave up 8 bases; unmatched junction bases: 10. Germline V gives CDR1 SGHVS, CDR2 FQNEAQ. The CDR3 has 16 amino acids. The CDR3 nucleotides are TGTGCCAGCAGCCGACGCCAGGACAGGGGGCAAGAAAAACTGTTTTTT. It translates to CASSRRQDRGQEKLFF.

This sequence joins TRBV30 and TRBJ1-2; D is undetermined. Germline V gives CDR1 GTSNPN, CDR2 SVGIG (reference sequence). V lost 1 base and J 7 bases, leaving 10 bases between the germline ends. The CDR3 is made up of 12 amino acids. The DNA for the CDR3 is TGTGCCTGGAGTGGGGGATCGTTTGGCTACACCTTC. It codes for CAWSGGSFGYTF.

This chain connects TRBV5-4 to TRBJ1-2; 8 bases align to TRBD1. V shed 6 bases and J 13 bases; nucleotides not matched to a gene: 14. The CDR3 is 13 residues long. Germline CDR1 SGHNT, CDR2 YYREEE (reference sequence). The CDR3, as DNA: TGTGCCAGCACCCAACCGGACAGGGCACGTTTCACCTTC. This codes for CASTQPDRARFTF. The full variable domain, completed using reference TRBV5-4 and TRBJ1-2, is ETGVTQSPTHLIKTRGQQVTLRCSSQSGHNTVSWYQQALGQGPQFIFQYYREEENGRGNFPPRFSGLQFPNYSSELNVNALELDDSALYLCASTQPDRARFTFGSGTRLTVV.

Regarding this clone: A much bigger clone sits one base away, suggesting this may be a read error. Other DNA sequences in the same sample also yield this CDR3. The V gene is TRBV5-1, the J gene TRBJ2-5, with 9 positions matching TRBD1. This CDR3 spans 15 amino acids. Germline CDR1 and CDR2: SGHRS and YFSETQ. In DNA form, the CDR3 reads TGCGCCAGCAGGCCTCCGGGACAGGGACAAGAGACCCAATACTTC. Its protein is CASRPPGQGQETQYF. Full variable domain (rest looked up from reference TRBV5-1 and TRBJ2-5): KAGVTQTPRYLIKTRGQQVTLSCSPISGHRSVSWYQQTPGQGLQFLFEYFSETQRNKGNFPGRFSGRQFSNSRSEMNVSTLELGDSALYLCASRPPGQGQETQYFGPGTRLLVL.

V is TRBV28 and J is TRBJ1-4; D not certain. This CDR3 has 15 residues. Trimming took off 4 bases at V and 5 bases at J, with 14 bases between the two ends. Germline CDR1 MDHEN, CDR2 SYDVKM. The CDR3, as DNA: TGTGCCAGCAGTTCCTCCGGAACAGAAAATGAAAAACTGTTTTTT. Translation gives CASSSSGTENEKLFF.

There are a few counts of this clone. The chain uses TRBV6-1 and TRBJ2-2; D is possibly TRBD2 (6 bases). V was clipped by 4 bases and J by 7 bases, with 19 bases between them. The CDR3 contains 16 residues. CDR1 and CDR2 from the germline V gene are MNHNS and SASEGT. The CDR3 region is CASSAPRRGLDGELFF. CDR3 sequence (DNA): TGTGCCAGCAGTGCACCCAGGAGGGGACTTGACGGGGAGCTGTTTTTT.

This chain links TRBV7-9 with TRBJ1-5; 7 nucleotides align to TRBD1. V lost 3 bases to trimming and J lost 6 bases; unmatched junction nucleotides: 8. The length of the CDR3 is 15 residues. The germline V gene has CDR1 SEHNR and CDR2 FQNEAQ (reference sequence). The CDR3: CASSFGQGVGQPQHF. CDR3 bases: TGTGCCAGCAGCTTTGGGCAGGGGGTAGGTCAGCCCCAGCATTTT.

The chain recombines TRBV30 with TRBJ1-6, with TRBD1 matching over 9 bases. The CDR3 is 13 residues long. After removal of 3 bases from V and 8 bases from J, the junction contained 2 bases not matched to a gene. Germline V gene data show CDR1 as GTSNPN and CDR2 as SVGIG (reference sequence). CDR3 residues: CAWRQGAYSPLHF. The CDR3 DNA reads TGTGCCTGGAGACAGGGGGCTTATTCACCCCTCCACTTT.

J is TRBJ2-7 and V is TRBV4-1, with D perhaps TRBD1 (5 bases). The ends were cut back, 1 base at V and 6 bases at J, with 19 bases in the middle. The CDR3 totals 16 residues. CDR1 is MGHRA and CDR2 is YSYEKL in the germline V gene. The CDR3 sequence is CASSQGVRKGRGEQYF. In DNA, the CDR3 is TGCGCCAGCAGCCAAGGAGTGAGGAAGGGGCGCGGCGAGCAGTACTTC.

The chain couples TRBV6-5 to TRBJ2-7; D unresolved. V was shortened by 4 bases and J by 0 bases, with 7 bases between the two germline ends. Germline CDR1 MNHEY, CDR2 SVGAGI. The CDR3 sequence is 13 residues long. This chain's CDR3 is CASSSYSSYEQYF. The DNA for the CDR3 is TGTGCCAGCAGTTCCTACAGCTCCTACGAGCAGTACTTC.

Worth noting for this clone: This clone may be a read error of a much larger clone one base away. This rearrangement joins TRBV6-4 to TRBJ2-1, with 8 bases matching TRBD2. Germline CDR1 MRHNA, CDR2 SNTAGT. J was trimmed by 0 bases and V by 4 bases; bases with no gene match: 2. This CDR3 is built from 15 residues. For the CDR3, the DNA is TGTGCCAGCAGTGGAAGCGGGAGCTCCTACAATGAGCAGTTCTTC. Its protein product is CASSGSGSSYNEQFF.